Below are 4 T cell receptor beta chains sequenced from a single sample in a study of T cell changes during pregnancy in multiple sclerosis. Produced via immunoSEQ multiplex PCR; TCRdb's table is partial and in-frame only. In the table there are under 70,000 clones, 91% of which are singletons. Sequenced material: peripheral blood, taken after pregnancy. These receptors came from a female donor in good health, enrolled as a control in a pregnancy study.

CDR3: CASSRTGGNSPLHF. The CDR3 DNA reads TGTGCCAGCAGTAGGACAGGGGGTAATTCACCCCTCCACTTT. The chain carries TRBV2 and TRBJ1-6; 10 nucleotides agree with TRBD1. The V and J ends lost 5 bases and 6 bases, in that order; junction bases with no gene match: 1. This CDR3 spans 14 amino acids. Germline V gene data show CDR1 as SNHLY and CDR2 as FYNNEI.

This chain joins TRBV19 and TRBJ1-6; unclear D gene. The CDR3 is 14 residues long. With 7 bases removed from V and 11 bases from J, the gap between germline ends came to 18 bases. CDR1 and CDR2 (germline): LNHDA, SQIVND (reference sequence). Here the CDR3 reads CASTFQALKAPLHF. In DNA, the CDR3 is TGTGCCAGTACCTTCCAGGCCCTTAAGGCACCCCTCCACTTT.

The chain joins TRBV27 to TRBJ1-6; TRBD1 matches 10 bases. Germline V CDR1 and CDR2: MNHEY, SMNVEV (reference sequence). J lost 12 bases, V lost 10 bases, and 12 bases had no gene match. CDR3 length equals 14 residues. The DNA for the CDR3 is TGTGCCACCTTACCCGGGACAGGGGTCGGACCCCTCCACTTT. Its translation: CATLPGTGVGPLHF.

The chain is built from TRBV7-9 and TRBJ2-5, with 7 positions matching TRBD2. CDR1 SEHNR and CDR2 FQNEAQ come from the germline V gene (reference sequence). J lost 4 bases, V lost 4 bases, and 9 bases had no gene match. This CDR3 is built from 15 residues. DNA for the CDR3: TGTGCCAGCAGCTCCACGACTAGCTTTTCAGAGACCCAGTACTTC. Translating it yields CASSSTTSFSETQYF.